Included here is one T cell receptor (beta chain) sequence, with context. As yet, its antigen is unknown. This CDR3 is built from 20 residues. Germline assignment: CDR1 MNHEY and CDR2 SVGEGT. With 2 bases removed from V and 3 bases from J, the gap between germline ends came to 26 bases. TCRdb used MiXCR to reprocess the 5' RACE reads, holding one entry per CDR3 protein. The profile shows some 88,000 distinct CDR3 sequences, nearly 25% of them singletons. The data belong to a study of T-cell memory formation after mild COVID-19. General study findings and limits: Researchers found some responding clones in pre-infection memory, a sign that cross-reactive memory joined. Clones which contracted sat mainly in CM and EM if CD4+, and in EMRA if CD8+.

The receptor's source is a man between 18 and 35 years old who had mild COVID-19 (a few samples of this study predate the infection). Cell type and time point are not known. The chain carries TRBV6-2 or TRBV6-3 and TRBJ1-5; maybe TRBD1 (5 bases). The sequenced sample consisted of PBMCs or a T cell subset sorted from them (not recorded which). CDR3 bases: TGTGCCAGCAGTTACCCACCAGGGATTGTGCCCGGATCTGCCAATCAGCCCCAGCATTTT. It encodes CASSYPPGIVPGSANQPQHF.